A selection of T cell receptor beta chains follows, all from one sample in a study of blood T cell repertoires in COVID-19. The protocol was immunoSEQ multiplex PCR, while the TCRdb copy is restricted to in-frame clones and leaves out a portion. This sample has about 89,000 clones; about 80% occur once, and the top ten carry roughly 19%. The sequenced sample was peripheral blood. The receptor source for this set is a woman of 80 years or more with acute or convalescent COVID-19. Each CDR3 is given with its conserved first and last residue. The D gene is left open where the match is weak. Clone size appears in some rows only: once, few, many, or a class for an expanded clone.

cdr3_length d_call j_call v_call clone_size cdr3_nt cdr3_aa
18 TRBD2 TRBJ2-5 TRBV4-2 NA TGTGCCAGCAGCCAAGACTTCGCGGGAGGGCCGGGAGTGGAGACCCAGTACTTC CASSQDFAGGPGVETQYF
15 TRBD1 TRBJ2-3 TRBV3-1/TRBV3-2 NA TGTGCCAGCAGCCAAGATGGGTTCAGGGGGAGAAAGCAGTATTTT CASSQDGFRGRKQYF
16 NA TRBJ1-1 TRBV21-1 NA TGTGCCAGCAGCAAAACCCCGTCACCCAGGCACACTGAAGCTTTCTTT CASSKTPSPRHTEAFF
13 TRBD1 TRBJ2-7 TRBV30 NA TGTGCCTGGAGTGCGACAGGGAGAGGGGAGCAGTACTTC CAWSATGRGEQYF
17 TRBD2 TRBJ2-5 TRBV5-5 few TGTGCCAGCAGCCTAGCGGGAGGATATCGTGATGTAGAGACCCAGTACTTC CASSLAGGYRDVETQYF
15 NA TRBJ1-2 TRBV5-1 few TGCGCCAGCAGCTTGGGGAACAGGGAAAACTATGGCTACACCTTC CASSLGNRENYGYTF
15 TRBD2 TRBJ2-7 TRBV27 NA TGTGCCAGCAGTTCCTCGAGCGGGAGGATCCCCGAGCAGTACTTC CASSSSSGRIPEQYF
15 NA TRBJ1-4 TRBV14 NA TGTGCCAGCAGCCAAGATGAGGGGGTTAATGAAAAACTGTTTTTT CASSQDEGVNEKLFF
13 NA TRBJ1-2 TRBV5-1 NA TGCGCCAGCAGCCAAAGACAGTCCTATGGCTACACCTTC CASSQRQSYGYTF
12 TRBD2 TRBJ2-5 TRBV29-1 NA TGCAGCGTTACTAGCGGGGTGGAGACCCAGTACTTC CSVTSGVETQYF
17 NA TRBJ1-3 TRBV19 NA TGTGCCAGTAGTATCGTCTCGGGGGGCAACTCTGGAAACACCATATATTTT CASSIVSGGNSGNTIYF
18 TRBD2 TRBJ2-3 TRBV3-1/TRBV3-2 NA TGTGCCAGCAGCCCGCTAGCGGGGGGTAGGAAAAGCACAGATACGCAGTATTTT CASSPLAGGRKSTDTQYF
12 NA TRBJ2-7 TRBV6-6 NA TGTGCCAGCAGCAAGGGAGTCCACGAGCAGTACTTC CASSKGVHEQYF
16 TRBD1 TRBJ1-2 TRBV13 NA TGTGCCAGCAGCTACAACAGGGGGATGGCTAACTATGGCTACACCTTC CASSYNRGMANYGYTF
13 NA TRBJ1-1 TRBV19 NA TGTGCCAGTAGTATCTCAGGGAAAACTGAAGCTTTCTTT CASSISGKTEAFF
15 NA TRBJ2-7 TRBV19 few TGTGCCAGTAGCCCCCCGGGGAGCCAATCCTACGAGCAGTACTTC CASSPPGSQSYEQYF
19 TRBD2 TRBJ2-7 TRBV2 NA TGTGCCAGCAGGAGGGTGCGGGGACTAGCGGCAGCTTACATCTACGGGCAGTACTTC CASRRVRGLAAAYIYGQYF
17 TRBD1 TRBJ1-1 TRBV3-1/TRBV3-2 NA TGTGCCAGCAGCCAAGAGGGGACAGGGGGCGCGGTTACTGAAGCTTTCTTT CASSQEGTGGAVTEAFF
14 NA TRBJ2-2 TRBV30 NA TGTGCCTGGAGAGGGACTCCGGCCACGGGGGAGCTGTTTTTT CAWRGTPATGELFF
13 NA TRBJ2-5 TRBV29-1 NA TGCAGCGTTGAGAGGGCAGGGGAGAAGACCCAGTACTTC CSVERAGEKTQYF
17 TRBD2 TRBJ2-1 TRBV9 few TGTGCCAGCAGCGTTTATTCGGGACTAGCGGGAATCGATGAGCAGTTCTTC CASSVYSGLAGIDEQFF
15 TRBD1 TRBJ2-5 TRBV6-5 NA TGTGCCAGCAGCCACGGACAGGGGGGGGGAGAGACCCAGTACTTC CASSHGQGGGETQYF
13 TRBD2 TRBJ2-1 TRBV29-1 NA TGCAGCGTTGGGACTAGCGGATACAATGAGCAGTTCTTC CSVGTSGYNEQFF
12 NA TRBJ1-1 TRBV5-4 NA TGTGCCAGCAGCTTAACAAGCACTGAAGCTTTCTTT CASSLTSTEAFF
11 NA TRBJ2-1 TRBV6-5 NA TGTGCCAGCAGAGGGGTGGGTGAGCAGTTCTTC CASRGVGEQFF
12 TRBD1 TRBJ1-1 TRBV27 NA TGTGCCAGCAGACAGGGGAGTACTGAAGCTTTCTTT CASRQGSTEAFF
14 NA TRBJ2-7 TRBV4-1 NA TGCGCCAGCAGGCCGACAGGCAACTCCTACGAGCAGTACTTC CASRPTGNSYEQYF
17 TRBD2 TRBJ2-3 TRBV7-2 NA TGTGCCAGCAGCTTAGGGGCGCTAGCGGGAGTTACAGATACGCAGTATTTT CASSLGALAGVTDTQYF
14 NA TRBJ2-5 TRBV18 NA TGTGCCAGCTCACCAAGGGACGGGAGAGAGACCCAGTACTTC CASSPRDGRETQYF
17 NA TRBJ2-3 TRBV23-1 NA TGCGCCAGCAGTCAAAACCCCACAGGGAGTTGGACAGATACGCAGTATTTT CASSQNPTGSWTDTQYF
13 NA TRBJ2-3 TRBV29-1 NA TGCAGCGTGTACGACAGTGGAGTAGATACGCAGTATTTT CSVYDSGVDTQYF
15 TRBD1 TRBJ1-3 TRBV19 NA TGTGCCAGTAGTATTGGCAGGGGGCCTGGAAACACCATATATTTT CASSIGRGPGNTIYF
17 TRBD2 TRBJ2-1 TRBV11-2 NA TGTGCCAGCAGCTTAGACCCCCTAGCGGGGGGCTACAATGAGCAGTTCTTC CASSLDPLAGGYNEQFF
14 NA TRBJ1-3 TRBV28 NA TGTGCCAGCAGTTTACCGTTCTCTGGAAACACCATATATTTT CASSLPFSGNTIYF
15 NA TRBJ1-5 TRBV6-5 NA TGTGCCAGCAGTCACAGGGAATATAGCAATCAGCCCCAGCATTTT CASSHREYSNQPQHF
16 NA TRBJ2-5 TRBV3-1/TRBV3-2 NA TGTGCCAGCAGCCAAGAGGAGCGACTTAGCGGACAGACCCAGTACTTC CASSQEERLSGQTQYF
9 NA TRBJ2-3 TRBV20-1 once TGCAGTGCTCCAAATACGCAGTATTTT CSAPNTQYF
13 TRBD1 TRBJ1-1 TRBV5-4 NA TGTGCCAGCAGGTCCGGGACAGGCACTGAAGCTTTCTTT CASRSGTGTEAFF
15 NA TRBJ2-6 TRBV27 NA TGTGCCAGCAGTTTATGGGAGTCTGGGGCCAACGTCCTGACTTTC CASSLWESGANVLTF
15 NA TRBJ1-1 TRBV5-1 NA TGCGCCAGCAGCGGGGGGACGGCCAAGAACACTGAAGCTTTCTTT CASSGGTAKNTEAFF
13 NA TRBJ1-1 TRBV5-1 few TGCGCCAGCAGCTTGTCAGGATACACTGAAGCTTTCTTT CASSLSGYTEAFF
15 TRBD2 TRBJ2-3 TRBV18 NA TGTGCCAGCTCACTAGCGGGAGGAGACGCAGATACGCAGTATTTT CASSLAGGDADTQYF
15 TRBD1 TRBJ2-4 TRBV18 NA TGTGCCAGCTCACCAATCCCCACAGGGGGCCACATTCAGTACTTC CASSPIPTGGHIQYF
13 NA TRBJ1-5 TRBV7-2 few TGTGCCCTGCCGTCGGTGGTTGGTCAGCCCCAGCATTTT CALPSVVGQPQHF
13 NA TRBJ1-2 TRBV7-9 NA TGTGCCAGCGGTTTGGCAGCTAACTATGGCTACACCTTC CASGLAANYGYTF
16 TRBD2 TRBJ2-1 TRBV7-9 few TGTGCCAGCAGCTTAGCAGCTGTCTTAGCGGGCGATGAGCAGTTCTTC CASSLAAVLAGDEQFF
15 TRBD1 TRBJ1-1 TRBV2 NA TGTGCCAGCAGGGGGGCGAGGGGGCGCGGCACTGAAGCTTTCTTT CASRGARGRGTEAFF
15 TRBD1 TRBJ2-5 TRBV27 NA TGTGCCAGCAGTTTCGACAGGGGGACACAAGAGACCCAGTACTTC CASSFDRGTQETQYF
16 TRBD1 TRBJ1-2 TRBV5-1 NA TGCGCCAGCAGCTTGGTGGGACAGGGGGTAAACTATGGCTACACCTTC CASSLVGQGVNYGYTF